This T cell receptor (beta chain) was captured by sequencing in a study of blood T cell repertoires in COVID-19. The CDR3 extends over 15 amino acids. The germline CDR1 and CDR2 sequences are SGHTA and FQGNSA. The V end lost 4 bases, the J end lost 4 bases, and 13 bases lay between the germline ends. Per the original data handling: Scientists estimated how many nucleated cells there were by amplifying reference gene primers. Sequencing used immunoSEQ multiplex PCR; TCRdb keeps in-frame clones, though not all of them. That table supplies the V and J calls and clone size; D and trimming were determined from the DNA. Altogether a few hundred thousand clones are present, almost 90% being singletons, with the ten largest covering 4% to 5.5%.

The rearrangement joins TRBV7-2 to TRBJ2-2; a possible D gene is TRBD2 (6 bases). Sequenced: PBMCs or T cells enriched from blood (not recorded which). The sequence was obtained from a woman aged 18-29 years with acute COVID-19. The CDR3 loop reads CASSSPGVITGELFF. The CDR3 DNA reads TGTGCCAGCAGCTCACCGGGAGTGATCACCGGGGAGCTGTTTTTT.